This TCR beta chain is drawn from a study of neoadjuvant anti-PD-1 for oral cavity cancer. Assay: immunoSEQ multiplex PCR; the TCRdb copy retains only in-frame clones and omits some. This sample has around 70,000 clones, with more than 75% found just once. Specified time point: after neoadjuvant nivolumab, at surgical resection. Germline V gives CDR1 SGDLS, CDR2 YYNGEE. The CDR3 length is 15 residues. Trimming left V 0 bases short and J 2 bases short, with 8 bases between. V usage is TRBV9 and J usage is TRBJ2-2; D is ambiguous. The receptor was isolated from a person between 40 and 85 years old with oral cavity squamous cell carcinoma. The input for sequencing was PBMCs, taken after nivolumab (anti-PD-1) treatment. The CDR3 here is CASSVGRFNTGELFF. CDR3 sequence (DNA): TGTGCCAGCAGCGTAGGACGATTCAACACCGGGGAGCTGTTTTTT.